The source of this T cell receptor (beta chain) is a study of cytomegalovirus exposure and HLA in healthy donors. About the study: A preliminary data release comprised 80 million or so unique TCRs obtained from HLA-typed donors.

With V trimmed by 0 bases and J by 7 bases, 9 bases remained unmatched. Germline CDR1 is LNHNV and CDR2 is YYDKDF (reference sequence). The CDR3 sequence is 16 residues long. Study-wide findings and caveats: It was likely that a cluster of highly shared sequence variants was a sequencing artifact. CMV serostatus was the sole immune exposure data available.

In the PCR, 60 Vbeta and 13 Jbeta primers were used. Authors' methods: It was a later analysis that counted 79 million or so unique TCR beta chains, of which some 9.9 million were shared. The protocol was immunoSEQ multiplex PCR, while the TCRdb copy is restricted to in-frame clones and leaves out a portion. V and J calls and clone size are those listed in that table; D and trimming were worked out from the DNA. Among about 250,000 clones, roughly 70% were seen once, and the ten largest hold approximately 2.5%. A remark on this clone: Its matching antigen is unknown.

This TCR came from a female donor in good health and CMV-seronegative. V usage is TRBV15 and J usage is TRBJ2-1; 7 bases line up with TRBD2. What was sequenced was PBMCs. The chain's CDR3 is CATSRDAGLAENEQFF. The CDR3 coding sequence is TGTGCCACCAGCAGAGATGCAGGGCTAGCGGAGAATGAGCAGTTCTTC.